This record covers a single T cell receptor beta chain. Antigen unknown. The CDR3 consists of 12 residues. Per germline, CDR1 MDHEN and CDR2 SYDVKM. Trimming removed 7 bases from V and 7 bases from J, with 11 bases in between. PCR amplification relied on 60 Vbeta primers (plus 13 Jbeta primers). Sequenced by immunoSEQ multiplex PCR; TCRdb stores in-frame clones only, minus some. The sample carries 200,000 to 250,000 clones, almost 85% recorded once. This entry belongs to a study of cytomegalovirus exposure and HLA in healthy donors. Study outcomes and limitations: A later analysis found most CMV-associated TCR beta chains apparently HLA-restricted.

The rearrangement links TRBV28 to TRBJ1-5; no definite D call. The sample was PBMCs. The sequence came from a middle-aged woman in good health and CMV-seronegative. The CDR3 DNA reads TGTGCCAGCACGGGGAGAGGACAGCCCCAGCATTTT. Translating it yields CASTGRGQPQHF.